These T cell receptor beta chains were read from a single sample in a study of CD8 T cells in ankylosing spondylitis. TCRdb recomputed calls from the 5' RACE reads with MiXCR, one row per CDR3 protein. Among some 840,000 distinct CDR3 sequences listed, over 9.5% were seen once. Sample: blood, either unsorted or a sorted T cell fraction (not recorded which). All receptors derive from a male donor with ankylosing spondylitis. CDR3s include the opening cysteine and the closing phenylalanine or tryptophan. Each record gives: J gene, V gene, CDR3 protein.

j_call: TRBJ1-3
v_call: TRBV7-2
cdr3_aa: CASSSRILSGNTIYF

j_call: TRBJ1-4
v_call: TRBV15
cdr3_aa: CATSRTTGATNEKLFF

j_call: TRBJ2-7
v_call: TRBV20-1
cdr3_aa: CSARAPRDSFVYEQYF

j_call: TRBJ2-1
v_call: TRBV20-1
cdr3_aa: CSASPGTEQFF

j_call: TRBJ2-7
v_call: TRBV7-2
cdr3_aa: CASSLGHFYEQYF

j_call: TRBJ1-2
v_call: TRBV12-3/TRBV12-4
cdr3_aa: CASSFTNYGYTF

j_call: TRBJ2-5
v_call: TRBV10-2
cdr3_aa: CASSEPLAEFQETQYF

j_call: TRBJ2-1
v_call: TRBV7-9
cdr3_aa: CASSFSGPSEQFF

j_call: TRBJ2-5
v_call: TRBV24-1
cdr3_aa: CATSFRVEETQYF

j_call: TRBJ2-7
v_call: TRBV20-1
cdr3_aa: CSGLAELNYEQYF

j_call: TRBJ2-1
v_call: TRBV20-1
cdr3_aa: CSAKMGVWHNEQFF

j_call: TRBJ2-1
v_call: TRBV7-9
cdr3_aa: CASSTGQFSQQFF

j_call: TRBJ2-7
v_call: TRBV14
cdr3_aa: CASSQDRQARDEQYF

j_call: TRBJ1-6
v_call: TRBV7-2
cdr3_aa: CASSLEAVTNSPLHF

j_call: TRBJ2-7
v_call: TRBV20-1
cdr3_aa: CSASPQGYEQYF

j_call: TRBJ2-2
v_call: TRBV20-1
cdr3_aa: CSAQGGGRNTGELFF

j_call: TRBJ2-3
v_call: TRBV6-1
cdr3_aa: CASRIAGTDTQYF

j_call: TRBJ2-5
v_call: TRBV10-3
cdr3_aa: CAISPSGVQETQYF

j_call: TRBJ2-5
v_call: TRBV20-1
cdr3_aa: CSAVPRTSQETQYF

j_call: TRBJ2-7
v_call: TRBV20-1
cdr3_aa: CSAERQGVWEQYF

j_call: TRBJ2-2
v_call: TRBV5-1
cdr3_aa: CASSQVGHSTGELFF

j_call: TRBJ2-1
v_call: TRBV5-1
cdr3_aa: CASRPTSSPYNEQFF

j_call: TRBJ2-7
v_call: TRBV28
cdr3_aa: CASSSTGVKYF

j_call: TRBJ1-5
v_call: TRBV20-1
cdr3_aa: CSARRRQILNQPQHF

j_call: TRBJ2-1
v_call: TRBV4-3
cdr3_aa: CASSQGLAGAPSSYNEQFF

j_call: TRBJ1-3
v_call: TRBV5-1
cdr3_aa: CASSPSGSRSGNTIYF

j_call: TRBJ2-7
v_call: TRBV2
cdr3_aa: CASGLRDVYEQYF

j_call: TRBJ2-7
v_call: TRBV28
cdr3_aa: CASSLSPGTSGNYEQYF

j_call: TRBJ1-1
v_call: TRBV5-1
cdr3_aa: CASSLDGGMNTEAFF

j_call: TRBJ2-1
v_call: TRBV7-2
cdr3_aa: CASSLTGTLYNEQFF

j_call: TRBJ2-1
v_call: TRBV5-1
cdr3_aa: CASSYAPGLGYNEQFF

j_call: TRBJ2-3
v_call: TRBV24-1
cdr3_aa: CATSDTGASTDTQYF